Below, 3 T cell receptor beta chains from the same sample are listed, as sequenced in a study of blood T cells in healthy people across ages. With a J-beta primer mix and a sample-barcoded 5' primer, a second PCR ran about 6 to 11 cycles. In TCRdb, the 5' RACE reads were re-called with MiXCR into one record per CDR3 protein. The table has fewer than 900,000 distinct CDR3 sequences, roughly 41% seen once. Sequencing used blood. The receptors shown here come from a woman aged 55-70 years in good health.

This clonotype was observed a handful of times. V usage is TRBV20-1 and J usage is TRBJ2-1, with D possibly TRBD2 on 6 matching bases. Germline V gene data show CDR1 as DFQATT and CDR2 as SNEGSKA (reference sequence). V was clipped by 0 bases and J by 6 bases, with 15 bases between them. The CDR3 is 15 amino acids. CDR3 DNA: TGCAGTGCTAGAGATGGTGGGAGGAAGGTCAATGAGCAGTTCTTC. Translation gives CSARDGGRKVNEQFF.

A few counts support this clonotype. The V call is TRBV12-3 or TRBV12-4, the J call TRBJ1-2; 7 nucleotides align to TRBD1. Unmatched junction bases numbered 6, after V lost 7 bases and J lost 7 bases. The CDR3 covers 12 residues. The chain's CDR3 is CASKTGFSGYTF. DNA for the CDR3: TGTGCCAGCAAGACAGGGTTTAGTGGCTACACCTTC.

A few counts support this clonotype. A much larger clone is a single base away; this may be a read error. The chain carries TRBV20-1 and TRBJ2-7; no definite D call. Trimming stripped 1 base from V and 7 bases from J, with 11 bases between. CDR3 length: 12 residues. CDR1 is DFQATT, CDR2 SNEGSKA, per germline (reference sequence). The CDR3 DNA reads TGCAGTGCTAGAGCCTCGCAGTGGGAGCAGTACTTC. Translating gives CSARASQWEQYF.